The present T cell receptor beta chain was sequenced within a study of identical twins. From the 5' RACE reads, TCRdb called clonotypes with MiXCR, one entry per CDR3 protein. The data contain 400,000 to 550,000 distinct CDR3 sequences, about 24% of them singletons. In its sample, this clonotype was seen a few times. V was pared by 6 bases and J by 0 bases, with 13 bases between. The CDR3 length is 14 residues. Germline assignment: CDR1 DFQATT and CDR2 SNEGSKA (reference sequence). This sample also appeared in a second study, on T cells expressing NK-cell markers. That paper states: In four donors, these clonotypes also led the CD3+CD56-NKG2C+ fraction.

Sequencing was performed on CD4+ T cells sorted from blood. This TCR was recovered from a young woman in good health. The gene calls are TRBV20-1 and TRBJ2-3; D is possibly TRBD2 (6 bases). The CDR3 region is CSATGTLSTDTQYF. In nucleotides, the CDR3 is TGCAGTGCCACCGGGACTCTGAGCACAGATACGCAGTATTTT.